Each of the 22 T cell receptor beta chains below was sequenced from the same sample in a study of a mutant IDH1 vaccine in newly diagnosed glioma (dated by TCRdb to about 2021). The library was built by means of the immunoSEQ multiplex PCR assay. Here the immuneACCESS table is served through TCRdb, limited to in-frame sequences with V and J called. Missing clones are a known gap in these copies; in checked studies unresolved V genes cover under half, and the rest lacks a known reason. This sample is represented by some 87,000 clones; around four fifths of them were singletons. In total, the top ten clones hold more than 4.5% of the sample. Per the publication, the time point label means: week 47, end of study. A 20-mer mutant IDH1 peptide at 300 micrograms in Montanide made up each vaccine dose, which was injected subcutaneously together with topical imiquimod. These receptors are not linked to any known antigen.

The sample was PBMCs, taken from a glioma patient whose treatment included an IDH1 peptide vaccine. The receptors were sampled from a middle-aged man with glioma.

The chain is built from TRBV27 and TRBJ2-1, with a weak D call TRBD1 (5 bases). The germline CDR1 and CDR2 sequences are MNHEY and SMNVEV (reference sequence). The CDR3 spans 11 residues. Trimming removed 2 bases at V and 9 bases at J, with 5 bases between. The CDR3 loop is CASSLRGEQFF. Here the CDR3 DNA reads TGTGCCAGCAGTTTAAGGGGTGAGCAGTTCTTC.

CDR3 coding DNA: TGCGCCAGCAGCCAAGGAGACGCCGCTTTCGGCTCTGGAAACACCATATATTTT. Translation: CASSQGDAAFGSGNTIYF. The rearrangement uses TRBV4-3 and TRBJ1-3; D gene unclear. Germline-derived CDR1 and CDR2 are LGHNA and YSLEER. The CDR3 runs 18 residues. V gave up 1 base and J gave up 0 bases, with 16 bases separating them.

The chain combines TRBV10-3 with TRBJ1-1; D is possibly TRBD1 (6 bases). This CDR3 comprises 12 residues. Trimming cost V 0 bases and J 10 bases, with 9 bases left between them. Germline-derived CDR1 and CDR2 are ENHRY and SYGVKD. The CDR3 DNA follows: TGTGCCATCAGTGAGTCCCAGGGGATAGCTTTCTTT. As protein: CAISESQGIAFF.

The chain's CDR3 is CASSLDSLGTDTQYF. CDR3 sequence (DNA): TGTGCCAGCAGTTTGGACAGCCTCGGCACAGATACGCAGTATTTT. The V gene is TRBV27, the J gene TRBJ2-3; weak D call: TRBD1 (6 bases). The germline gives CDR1 MNHEY, CDR2 SMNVEV (reference sequence). The CDR3 is 15 amino acids. V shed 3 bases and J shed 1 base, with 11 bases lying between them.

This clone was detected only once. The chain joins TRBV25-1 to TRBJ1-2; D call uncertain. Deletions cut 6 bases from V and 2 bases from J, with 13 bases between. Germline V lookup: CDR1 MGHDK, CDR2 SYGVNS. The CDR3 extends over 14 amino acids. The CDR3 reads CASSFRAANYGYTF. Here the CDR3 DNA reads TGTGCCAGCAGCTTTAGGGCTGCAAACTATGGCTACACCTTC.

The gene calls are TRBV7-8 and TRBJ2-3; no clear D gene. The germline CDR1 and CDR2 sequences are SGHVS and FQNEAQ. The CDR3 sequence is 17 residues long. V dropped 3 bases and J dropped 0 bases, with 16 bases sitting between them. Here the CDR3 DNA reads TGTGCCAGCAGCTTTAAGTTCAGGCGTTATAGCACAGATACGCAGTATTTT. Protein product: CASSFKFRRYSTDTQYF.

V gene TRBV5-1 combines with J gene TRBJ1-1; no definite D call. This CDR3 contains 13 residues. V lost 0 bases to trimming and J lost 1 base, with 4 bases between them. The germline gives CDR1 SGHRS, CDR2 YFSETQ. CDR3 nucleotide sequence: TGCGCCAGCAGCTTGGAACCGAACACTGAAGCTTTCTTT. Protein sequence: CASSLEPNTEAFF.

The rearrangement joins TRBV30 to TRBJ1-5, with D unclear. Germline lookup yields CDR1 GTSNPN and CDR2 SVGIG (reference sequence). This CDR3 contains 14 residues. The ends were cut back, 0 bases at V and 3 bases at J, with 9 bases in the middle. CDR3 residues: CAWSVSLINQPQHF. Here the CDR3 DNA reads TGTGCCTGGAGTGTATCTCTGATCAATCAGCCCCAGCATTTT.

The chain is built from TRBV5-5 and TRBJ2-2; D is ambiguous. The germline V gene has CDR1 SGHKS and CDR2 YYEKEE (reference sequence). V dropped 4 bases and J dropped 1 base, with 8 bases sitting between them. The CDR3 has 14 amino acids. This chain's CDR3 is CASSVVGNTGELFF. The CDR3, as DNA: TGTGCCAGCAGCGTCGTTGGGAACACCGGGGAGCTGTTTTTT.

CDR3 loop: CATNNLRDAETQYF. Written as DNA, the CDR3 is TGTGCCACCAATAACTTAAGAGACGCCGAGACCCAGTACTTC. The chain couples TRBV15 to TRBJ2-5; the D is unclear. The germline V and J ends were trimmed by 7 bases and 5 bases, with 17 bases remaining between them. Germline V gene lookup returns CDR1 LNHNV and CDR2 YYDKDF (reference sequence). The CDR3 totals 14 residues.

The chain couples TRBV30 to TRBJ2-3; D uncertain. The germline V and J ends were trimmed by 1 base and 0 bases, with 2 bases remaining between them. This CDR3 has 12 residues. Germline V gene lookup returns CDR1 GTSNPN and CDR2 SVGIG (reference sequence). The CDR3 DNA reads TGTGCCTGGAGTGCCAGCACAGATACGCAGTATTTT. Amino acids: CAWSASTDTQYF.

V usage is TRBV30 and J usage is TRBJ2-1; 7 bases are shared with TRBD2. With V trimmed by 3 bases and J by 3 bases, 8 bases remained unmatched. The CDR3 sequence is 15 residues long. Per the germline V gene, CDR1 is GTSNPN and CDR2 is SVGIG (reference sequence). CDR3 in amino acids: CAWRISAGLYNEQFF. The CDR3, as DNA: TGTGCCTGGAGAATTTCAGCGGGACTCTACAATGAGCAGTTCTTC.

CDR3 residues: CADRTGTASYEQYF. As DNA, the CDR3 is TGTGCCGACCGAACCGGGACAGCCTCCTACGAGCAGTACTTC. V gene TRBV2 combines with J gene TRBJ2-5; 7 bases are a match to TRBD1. The J call is uncertain, as TRBJ2-7 better fits the DNA end. Looked up from germline, CDR1 is SNHLY and CDR2 is FYNNEI. This CDR3 spans 14 amino acids.

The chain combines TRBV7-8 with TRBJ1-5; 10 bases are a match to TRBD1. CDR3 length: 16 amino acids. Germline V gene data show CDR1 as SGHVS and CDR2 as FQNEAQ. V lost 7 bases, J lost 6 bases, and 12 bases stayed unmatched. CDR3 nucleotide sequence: TGTGCCAGCAACCCCTTCCCGACAGGGGGCGGTCAGCCCCAGCATTTT. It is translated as CASNPFPTGGGQPQHF.

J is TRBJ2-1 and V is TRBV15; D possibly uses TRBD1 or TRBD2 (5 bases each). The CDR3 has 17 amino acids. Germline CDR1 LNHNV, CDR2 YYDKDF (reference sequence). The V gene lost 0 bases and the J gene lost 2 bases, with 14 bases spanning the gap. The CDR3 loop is CATSREVSGTPYNEQFF. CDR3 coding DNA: TGTGCCACCAGCAGAGAGGTTTCCGGGACCCCCTACAATGAGCAGTTCTTC.

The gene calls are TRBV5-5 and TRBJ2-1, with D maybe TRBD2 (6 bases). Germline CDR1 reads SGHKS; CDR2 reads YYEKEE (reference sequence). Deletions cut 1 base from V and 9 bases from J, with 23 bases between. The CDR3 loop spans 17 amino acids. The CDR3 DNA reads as TGTGCCAGCAGCTTGTACTCTTGGGACTTAGCCCTTAGTGAGCAGTTCTTC. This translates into CASSLYSWDLALSEQFF.

CDR3 nucleotides: TGTGCCAGCAGCTTAGGACGGGGGAGGGCCCGCGGAAACACCATATATTTT. Protein product: CASSLGRGRARGNTIYF. The chain recombines TRBV7-8 with TRBJ1-3, with D possibly TRBD1 on 5 matching bases. V was trimmed by 1 base and J by 4 bases, leaving 17 bases between them. Per germline, CDR1 SGHVS and CDR2 FQNEAQ. CDR3 length: 17 residues.

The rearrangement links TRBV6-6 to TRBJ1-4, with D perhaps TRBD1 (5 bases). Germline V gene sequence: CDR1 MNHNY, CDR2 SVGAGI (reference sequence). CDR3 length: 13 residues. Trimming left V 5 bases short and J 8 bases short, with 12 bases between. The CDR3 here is CASSPPDTEKLFF. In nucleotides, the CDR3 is TGTGCCAGCAGTCCCCCGGACACAGAAAAACTGTTTTTT.

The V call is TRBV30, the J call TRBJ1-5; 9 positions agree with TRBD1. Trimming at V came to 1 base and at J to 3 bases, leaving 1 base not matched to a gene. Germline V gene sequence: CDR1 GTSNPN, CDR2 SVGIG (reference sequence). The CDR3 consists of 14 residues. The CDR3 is CAWSGDRANQPQHF. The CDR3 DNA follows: TGTGCCTGGAGTGGGGACAGGGCCAATCAGCCCCAGCATTTT.

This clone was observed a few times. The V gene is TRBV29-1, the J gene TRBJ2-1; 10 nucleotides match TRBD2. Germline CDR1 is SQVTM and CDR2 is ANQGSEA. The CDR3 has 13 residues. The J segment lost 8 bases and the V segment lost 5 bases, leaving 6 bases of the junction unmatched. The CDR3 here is CSVRAGGSDEQFF. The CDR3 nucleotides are TGCAGCGTTAGAGCGGGAGGGAGTGATGAGCAGTTCTTC.

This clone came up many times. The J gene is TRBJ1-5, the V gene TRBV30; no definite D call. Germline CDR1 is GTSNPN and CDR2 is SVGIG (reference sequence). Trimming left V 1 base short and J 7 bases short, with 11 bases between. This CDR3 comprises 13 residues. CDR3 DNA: TGTGCCTGGAGTGATAGGCTACGGCAGCCCCAGCATTTT. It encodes CAWSDRLRQPQHF.

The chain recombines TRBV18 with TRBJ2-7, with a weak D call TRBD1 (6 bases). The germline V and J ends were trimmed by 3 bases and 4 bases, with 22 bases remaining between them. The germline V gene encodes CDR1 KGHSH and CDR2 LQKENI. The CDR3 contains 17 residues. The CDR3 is CASSPPTGTRGRYEQYF. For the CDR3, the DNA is TGTGCCAGCTCACCTCCAACCGGGACCAGGGGACGGTACGAGCAGTACTTC. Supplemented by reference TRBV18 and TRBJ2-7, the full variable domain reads NAGVMQNPRHLVRRRGQEARLRCSPMKGHSHVYWYRQLPEEGLKFMVYLQKENIIDESGMPKERFSAEFPKEGPSILRIQQVVRGDSAAYFCASSPPTGTRGRYEQYFGPGTRLTVT.